These T cell receptor beta chains were read from a single sample in a study of blood T cell repertoires in COVID-19. Libraries were prepared by immunoSEQ multiplex PCR; TCRdb keeps only in-frame clonotypes and omits some of them. The data show tens of thousands of clones, 65% to 85% seen once. Sequencing used peripheral blood. The receptors shown here come from a man between 60 and 75 years old with acute or convalescent COVID-19. CDR3s include the opening cysteine and the closing phenylalanine or tryptophan. The D gene is left open where the match is weak. A row's size may be missing; if present it is once, few, many or a size class.

>TRBD1|NA|TRBJ1-1|TRBV10-2
CASSYHRGTEAFF
TGCGCCAGCAGTTACCACAGGGGGACTGAAGCTTTCTTT
>TRBD1|NA|TRBJ1-3|TRBV11-1
CASSDRDRARGNTIYF
TGTGCCAGCAGCGATCGGGACAGGGCAAGAGGAAACACCATATATTTT
>NA|few|TRBJ2-5|TRBV29-1
CSVEGGPTERQETQYF
TGCAGCGTTGAAGGGGGGCCCACAGAACGACAAGAGACCCAGTACTTC
>TRBD1|NA|TRBJ1-1|TRBV4-1
CASSQGQGWTEAFF
TGCGCCAGCAGCCAGGGACAGGGCTGGACTGAAGCTTTCTTT
>TRBD1|NA|TRBJ1-2|TRBV2
CASTRIDRGNYGYTF
TGTGCCAGCACCCGTATTGACAGGGGGAACTATGGCTACACCTTC
>TRBD1|NA|TRBJ2-2|TRBV5-1
CASNTLGQGNTGELFF
TGCGCCAGCAACACCCTGGGACAGGGGAACACCGGGGAGCTGTTTTTT
>TRBD2|NA|TRBJ2-2|TRBV9
CASSVAPAGVPNTGELFF
TGTGCCAGCAGCGTAGCTCCAGCGGGGGTACCGAACACCGGGGAGCTGTTTTTT
>NA|NA|TRBJ1-2|TRBV5-5
CASSPYRESYGYTF
TGTGCCAGCAGTCCCTACAGGGAGAGTTATGGCTACACCTTC
>TRBD1|NA|TRBJ1-2|TRBV4-1
CASSQPSSGQSKRNYGYTF
TGCGCCAGCAGCCAACCATCCTCGGGACAGTCAAAGAGGAACTATGGCTACACCTTC
>TRBD2|NA|TRBJ2-7|TRBV10-3
CAISESGEGFVEQYF
TGTGCCATCAGTGAGTCGGGGGAGGGATTTGTCGAGCAGTACTTC
>NA|once|TRBJ1-5|TRBV27
CASSVNSNQPQHF
TGTGCCAGCAGTGTTAATAGCAATCAGCCCCAGCATTTT
>TRBD1|once|TRBJ2-7|TRBV6-5
CASSSDRGYEQYF
TGTGCCAGCAGTTCCGACAGGGGATACGAGCAGTACTTC
>NA|few|TRBJ1-2|TRBV16
CASSQRGNYGYTF
TGTGCCAGCAGCCAAAGGGGCAACTATGGCTACACCTTC
>TRBD2|NA|TRBJ2-1|TRBV10-3
CATGGLAGQSSYNEQFF
TGTGCCACTGGAGGACTAGCGGGCCAGAGCTCCTACAATGAGCAGTTCTTC
>TRBD2|once|TRBJ2-5|TRBV11-2
CASSLVGGKGQETQYF
TGTGCCAGCAGCTTAGTCGGGGGGAAGGGCCAAGAGACCCAGTACTTC
>TRBD1|NA|TRBJ2-6|TRBV30
CAWIRDRGRRGANVLTF
TGTGCCTGGATCCGGGACAGGGGACGGAGAGGGGCCAACGTCCTGACTTTC
>NA|once|TRBJ1-6|TRBV19
CASTREWYSPLHF
TGTGCCAGCACCCGGGAGTGGTATTCACCCCTCCACTTT
>NA|NA|TRBJ2-5|TRBV5-4
CASSLGSQETQYF
TGTGCCAGCAGCTTGGGCAGTCAAGAGACCCAGTACTTC
>NA|NA|TRBJ1-1|TRBV9
CASSFHRDPNTEAFF
TGTGCCAGCAGCTTTCACAGGGACCCGAACACTGAAGCTTTCTTT
>NA|NA|TRBJ1-1|TRBV19
CASRAASTLNTEAFF
TGTGCCAGTAGGGCGGCCTCAACCTTGAACACTGAAGCTTTCTTT
>TRBD1|NA|TRBJ2-2|TRBV7-8
CASSLPRTGHDTGELFF
TGTGCCAGCAGCTTGCCCCGGACAGGGCATGACACCGGGGAGCTGTTTTTT
>TRBD1|NA|TRBJ2-6|TRBV29-1
CSVETGGPSGANVLTF
TGCAGCGTTGAAACAGGGGGCCCCTCTGGGGCCAACGTCCTGACTTTC
>NA|NA|TRBJ2-2|TRBV19
CASSAYLTSGLGGELFF
TGTGCCAGTAGTGCGTATCTCACGTCGGGGTTGGGCGGGGAGCTGTTTTTT
>NA|NA|TRBJ1-6|TRBV24-1
CATSVTAHSPLHF
TGTGCCACCAGTGTGACAGCCCACTCACCCCTCCACTTT
>TRBD1|NA|TRBJ1-1|TRBV19
CASSIGLQGVNTEAFF
TGTGCCAGTAGTATAGGTCTACAGGGGGTTAACACTGAAGCTTTCTTT
>TRBD1|NA|TRBJ2-7|TRBV5-1
CASSLDGTGGEQYF
TGCGCCAGCAGCTTGGACGGGACAGGGGGCGAGCAGTACTTC
>NA|NA|TRBJ1-6|TRBV5-6
CASSQDAYNSPLHF
TGTGCCAGCAGCCAAGATGCGTATAATTCACCCCTCCACTTT
>TRBD1|NA|TRBJ2-7|TRBV7-7
CASSSGQGSSYEQYF
TGTGCTAGCAGCTCCGGACAGGGAAGCTCCTACGAGCAGTACTTC
>NA|NA|TRBJ1-2|TRBV27
CASSLAGHGNYGYTF
TGTGCCAGCAGTTTAGCGGGGCACGGTAACTATGGCTACACCTTC
>NA|NA|TRBJ1-5|TRBV6-1
CASSDLVGPSNQPQHF
TGTGCCAGCAGTGATCTGGTTGGCCCTAGCAATCAGCCCCAGCATTTT
>NA|once|TRBJ1-4|TRBV18
CASSPGTYPNEKLFF
TGTGCCAGCTCACCAGGGACATATCCTAATGAAAAACTGTTTTTT
>NA|NA|TRBJ2-1|TRBV19
CASSFTRSGAEQFF
TGTGCCAGTAGTTTCACACGATCAGGGGCTGAGCAGTTCTTC
>NA|few|TRBJ1-2|TRBV7-9
CASSQQVRFYGYTF
TGTGCCAGCAGCCAGCAGGTCCGATTCTATGGCTACACCTTC
>NA|NA|TRBJ1-1|TRBV25-1
CASRHNANTEAFF
TGTGCCAGCAGACACAATGCGAACACTGAAGCTTTCTTT
>TRBD1|NA|TRBJ1-5|TRBV23-1
CASSQSGTGGLGNQPQHF
TGCGCCAGCAGTCAATCGGGGACAGGGGGTTTGGGCAATCAGCCCCAGCATTTT
>NA|NA|TRBJ1-1|TRBV6-1
CASSERGLNTEAFF
TGTGCCAGCAGTGAAAGGGGCCTTAACACTGAAGCTTTCTTT
>TRBD1|NA|TRBJ1-4|TRBV6-5
CASSPPGQGGEKLFF
TGTGCCAGCAGTCCGCCGGGACAGGGGGGAGAAAAACTGTTTTTT
>NA|NA|TRBJ1-6|TRBV12-3/TRBV12-4
CASSLTGFSPLHF
TGTGCCAGCAGTCTCACAGGGTTTTCACCCCTCCACTTT
>NA|once|TRBJ1-1|TRBV15
CATSREIQGNTEAFF
TGTGCCACCAGCAGAGAAATCCAGGGAAACACTGAAGCTTTCTTT
>NA|few|TRBJ2-5|TRBV24-1
CATSDDLRGRRETQYF
TGTGCCACCAGTGATGACCTCCGGGGGAGGAGGGAGACCCAGTACTTC
>TRBD1|NA|TRBJ1-1|TRBV9
CASSETGGVDTEAFF
TGTGCCAGCAGCGAGACAGGGGGCGTCGACACTGAAGCTTTCTTT
>TRBD1|NA|TRBJ1-3|TRBV6-5
CASTQGQSSGNTIYF
TGTGCCAGCACTCAGGGACAGAGCTCTGGAAACACCATATATTTT
>NA|NA|TRBJ2-1|TRBV4-1
CASSQDGLSMSYNEQFF
TGCGCCAGCAGCCAAGATGGACTGAGTATGAGCTACAATGAGCAGTTCTTC
>NA|few|TRBJ2-7|TRBV30
CAWSAGSGYEQYF
TGTGCCTGGAGTGCGGGTAGCGGCTACGAGCAGTACTTC
>TRBD1|NA|TRBJ1-6|TRBV27
CASSPGTGVSPLHF
TGTGCCAGCAGTCCCGGGACAGGGGTCTCACCCCTCCACTTT
>NA|NA|TRBJ2-7|TRBV11-3
CASSRGTGYEQYF
TGTGCCAGCAGCCGCGGAACAGGGTACGAGCAGTACTTC
>TRBD1|NA|TRBJ1-6|TRBV30
CAWARTGQGVYNSPLHF
TGTGCCTGGGCCCGTACGGGACAGGGGGTCTATAATTCACCCCTCCACTTT
>TRBD1|NA|TRBJ1-3|TRBV5-4
CASSLKAGGSGNTIYF
TGTGCCAGCAGCTTGAAGGCAGGGGGCTCTGGAAACACCATATATTTT
>TRBD1|NA|TRBJ1-1|TRBV6-5
CASSYRTGDTEAFF
TGTGCCAGCAGTTACCGGACAGGGGACACTGAAGCTTTCTTT
>NA|NA|TRBJ2-1|TRBV7-8
CASSPIRTDNEQFF
TGTGCCAGCAGCCCCATAAGGACAGACAATGAGCAGTTCTTC
>NA|few|TRBJ1-2|TRBV30
CAWSATDYYGYTF
TGTGCCTGGAGTGCGACAGACTACTATGGCTACACCTTC
>NA|NA|TRBJ1-2|TRBV6-6
CASSRPTINGLYGYTF
TGTGCCAGCAGCCGACCAACGATCAATGGGCTCTATGGCTACACCTTC
>NA|NA|TRBJ2-6|TRBV4-3
CASSQEGGESGANVLTF
TGCGCCAGCAGCCAAGAAGGCGGCGAATCTGGGGCCAACGTCCTGACTTTC
>TRBD2|NA|TRBJ2-1|TRBV29-1
CSVQLAGDNEQFF
TGCAGCGTTCAACTAGCGGGGGACAATGAGCAGTTCTTC